The 21 T cell receptor beta chains below come from one sample, sequenced in a study of blood T cell repertoires in COVID-19. Sequencing used immunoSEQ multiplex PCR; TCRdb keeps in-frame clones, though not all of them. Of approximately 230,000 clones listed, 70% to 90% are singletons. The source material was peripheral blood. The receptor source for this set is a man between 18 and 29 years old with active or convalescent COVID-19.

This chain joins TRBV7-2 and TRBJ1-5, with 7 bases that match TRBD1. This CDR3 contains 14 residues. In germline, CDR1 is SGHTA, CDR2 FQGNSA. V was clipped by 5 bases and J by 7 bases; unmatched bases: 8. CDR3 amino acids: CASSRRQGGQPQHF. The CDR3 nucleotides read TGTGCCAGCAGCCGTAGACAGGGAGGCCAGCCCCAGCATTTT. Filled out from reference TRBV7-2 and TRBJ1-5, the complete variable domain reads GAGVSQSPSNKVTEKGKDVELRCDPISGHTALYWYRQSLGQGLEFLIYFQGNSAPDKSGLPSDRFSAERTGGSVSTLTIQRTQQEDSAVYLCASSRRQGGQPQHFGDGTRLSIL.

The chain carries TRBV7-3 and TRBJ1-3; 9 bases are shared with TRBD1. The germline gives CDR1 SGHTA, CDR2 FQGTGA. Trimming took 2 bases from V and 1 from J; bases not matched to a gene: 9. There are 18 residues in the CDR3. The CDR3 protein is CASSLGELQGASGNTIYF. CDR3 nucleotide sequence: TGTGCCAGCAGCTTAGGCGAACTACAGGGGGCATCTGGAAACACCATATATTTT. The variable domain in full, completed from reference TRBV7-3 and TRBJ1-3, reads GAGVSQTPSNKVTEKGKYVELRCDPISGHTALYWYRQSLGQGPEFLIYFQGTGAADDSGLPNDRFFAVRPEGSVSTLKIQRTERGDSAVYLCASSLGELQGASGNTIYFGEGSWLTVV.

This sequence joins TRBV6-5 and TRBJ1-5; D is perhaps TRBD1 (6 bases). Trimming cost V 6 bases and J 0 bases, with 12 bases left between them. The CDR3 length is 15 residues. Per the germline V gene, CDR1 is MNHEY and CDR2 is SVGAGI. The CDR3 DNA follows: TGTGCCAGCAGATTACAGGGCTATAGCAATCAGCCCCAGCATTTT. Translated: CASRLQGYSNQPQHF.

The chain recombines TRBV3-1 (or the pseudogene TRBV3-2) with TRBJ1-6; D may be TRBD1 (6 bases). The CDR3 consists of 15 residues. V was pared by 4 bases and J by 5 bases, with 12 bases between. Germline CDR1 LGHDT, CDR2 YNNKEL (reference sequence). The CDR3 here is CASSRPGQNNSPLHF. The CDR3, as DNA: TGTGCCAGCAGCCGCCCGGGACAAAATAATTCACCCCTCCACTTT.

This clone appeared once. The chain carries TRBV5-4 and TRBJ1-1; tentatively, D is TRBD1 (5 bases). This CDR3 is 16 amino acids long. From germline, CDR1 is SGHNT and CDR2 YYREEE (reference sequence). The ends were cut back, 10 bases at V and 0 bases at J, with 22 bases in the middle. This CDR3 is CAAGGSRINLNTEAFF. In DNA form, the CDR3 reads TGTGCCGCCGGGGGAAGCAGAATAAACTTGAACACTGAAGCTTTCTTT.

J is TRBJ1-4 and V is TRBV29-1; D perhaps matches TRBD1 (5 bases). CDR3 size: 13 residues. The V gene's germline CDR1 is SQVTM and CDR2 ANQGSEA. V lost 6 bases and J lost 4, with 12 bases in between. The CDR3 loop reads CSVSGVGNEKLFF. DNA of the CDR3: TGCAGCGTGTCGGGGGTTGGTAATGAAAAACTGTTTTTT.

The CDR3 coding sequence is TGTGCCAGCTCACCCCCCTCAACTAATGAAAAACTGTTTTTT. It is translated as CASSPPSTNEKLFF. This chain links TRBV18 with TRBJ1-4; D remains ambiguous. Trimming left V 3 bases short and J 0 bases short, with 5 bases between. Germline V gene sequence: CDR1 KGHSH, CDR2 LQKENI. CDR3 length: 14 amino acids.

The rearrangement links TRBV12-3 or TRBV12-4 to TRBJ1-5; the D is unclear. V dropped 3 bases and J dropped 1 base, with 4 bases sitting between them. CDR3 length equals 13 residues. CDR3 DNA sequence: TGTGCCAGCAGTTTCCTCAGCAATCAGCCCCAGCATTTT. It encodes CASSFLSNQPQHF.

The chain joins TRBV14 to TRBJ2-3; TRBD2 might be the D (5 bases). The CDR3 sequence is 16 residues long. V lost 6 bases, J lost 0 bases, and 16 bases lay in between. From germline, CDR1 is SGHDN and CDR2 FVKESK. This CDR3 is CASSSCPRGSTDTQYF. The CDR3 nucleotides read TGTGCCAGCAGTTCTTGCCCACGGGGTAGCACAGATACGCAGTATTTT.

The V gene is TRBV6-4, the J gene TRBJ2-1; 7 bases map to TRBD2. V was pared by 0 bases and J by 8 bases, with 10 bases of the junction left unmatched. The CDR3 totals 16 residues. In germline, CDR1 is MRHNA, CDR2 SNTAGT. CDR3 nucleotides: TGTGCCAGCAGTGACTCAACAGCGGGGTGGCACGATGAGCAGTTCTTC. It encodes CASSDSTAGWHDEQFF.

J is TRBJ2-5 and V is TRBV28; D gene ambiguous. The CDR3 has 12 residues. V lost 5 bases and J lost 2, with 6 bases in between. Germline V gene lookup returns CDR1 MDHEN and CDR2 SYDVKM. The CDR3 protein is CASSLPQETQYF. In DNA, the CDR3 is TGTGCCAGCAGTCTTCCTCAAGAGACCCAGTACTTC.

The J gene is TRBJ2-3, the V gene TRBV9, with a weak D call TRBD2 (6 bases). V lost 2 bases and J 0 bases, leaving 10 bases between the germline ends. Germline CDR1 SGDLS, CDR2 YYNGEE. The CDR3 totals 15 residues. CDR3 in amino acids: CASSVLAASTDTQYF. The CDR3 DNA sequence: TGTGCCAGCAGCGTTTTAGCGGCGAGCACAGATACGCAGTATTTT.

This chain joins TRBV7-3 and TRBJ2-3, with D possibly matching TRBD2 (6 bases). This CDR3 has 12 residues. The germline V and J ends were trimmed by 4 bases and 6 bases, with 8 bases remaining between them. The germline CDR1 and CDR2 sequences are SGHTA and FQGTGA. CDR3 nucleotides: TGTGCCAGCAGCTCGACTAGGGATACGCAGTATTTT. Protein sequence: CASSSTRDTQYF. The complete variable domain, with remaining parts taken from reference TRBV7-3 and TRBJ2-3, reads GAGVSQTPSNKVTEKGKYVELRCDPISGHTALYWYRQSLGQGPEFLIYFQGTGAADDSGLPNDRFFAVRPEGSVSTLKIQRTERGDSAVYLCASSSTRDTQYFGPGTRLTVL.

V usage is TRBV28 and J usage is TRBJ2-7; 8 bases line up with TRBD2. Looked up from germline, CDR1 is MDHEN and CDR2 is SYDVKM. The V segment lost 5 bases and the J segment 2 bases; nucleotides outside the gene matches: 11. The CDR3 runs to 16 residues. CDR3 DNA: TGTGCCAGCAGTCCCCTCGGTTTTAGCGGGACCTACGAGCAGTACTTC. As protein: CASSPLGFSGTYEQYF.

This clone appeared a single time. This sequence joins TRBV7-2 and TRBJ2-1, with 10 positions matching TRBD1. Germline lookup yields CDR1 SGHTA and CDR2 FQGNSA. The CDR3 covers 16 residues. V was clipped by 0 bases and J by 2 bases; unmatched bases: 1. CDR3: CASSLAGTGAYNEQFF. CDR3 nucleotides: TGTGCCAGCAGCTTAGCCGGGACAGGGGCCTACAATGAGCAGTTCTTC.

The V and J genes are TRBV11-2 and TRBJ2-1; 12 bases are shared with TRBD1. V shed 4 bases and J 10 bases; nucleotides not matched to a gene: 5. The CDR3 consists of 14 residues. CDR1 is SGHAT, CDR2 FQNNGV, per germline. The CDR3 reads CASSWGQGAVEQFF. DNA for the CDR3: TGTGCCAGCAGCTGGGGACAGGGGGCTGTGGAGCAGTTCTTC.

This sequence joins TRBV7-2 and TRBJ2-7; D perhaps matches TRBD2 (6 bases). CDR3 length: 11 residues. Between the trimmed V and J ends, which lost 1 base and 11 bases, there was a span of 9 bases. Germline lookup yields CDR1 SGHTA and CDR2 FQGNSA. CDR3 residues: CASSLGGEEYF. DNA for the CDR3: TGTGCCAGCAGCTTAGGAGGGGAGGAGTACTTC.

The CDR3: CASSRTGMDQPQHF. The CDR3 coding sequence is TGTGCCAGCAGCCGGACAGGGATGGATCAGCCCCAGCATTTT. The V and J genes are TRBV7-9 and TRBJ1-5, with 8 bases aligning to TRBD1. Trimming removed 5 bases from V and 5 bases from J; junction bases left unmatched: 5. Germline CDR1 reads SEHNR; CDR2 reads FQNEAQ (reference sequence). The CDR3 contains 14 residues.

J is TRBJ2-3 and V is TRBV6-5; 13 bases are shared with TRBD2. Germline V lookup: CDR1 MNHEY, CDR2 SVGAGI. The CDR3 runs 14 residues. With V trimmed by 8 bases and J by 3 bases, 2 bases remained unmatched. The CDR3 spells CASRTSGSTDTQYF. The DNA of the CDR3 is TGTGCCAGCCGGACTAGCGGGAGTACAGATACGCAGTATTTT.

Written as DNA, the CDR3 is TGTGCCAGCAGCCCAACAGGGGAATCACCCCTCCACTTT. It encodes CASSPTGESPLHF. This rearrangement joins TRBV7-9 to TRBJ1-6, with TRBD1 matching 7 bases. CDR1 and CDR2 (germline): SEHNR, FQNEAQ (reference sequence). The CDR3 contains 13 residues. Trimming removed 5 bases from V and 10 bases from J; junction bases left unmatched: 5.

The chain joins TRBV5-6 to TRBJ1-4, with 10 bases that match TRBD1. Per the germline V gene, CDR1 is SGHDT and CDR2 is YYEEEE. Unmatched junction bases numbered 13, after V lost 4 bases and J lost 4 bases. The CDR3 runs to 18 residues. CDR3 loop: CASSGGQGVPTGNEKLFF. CDR3 DNA: TGTGCCAGCAGCGGCGGACAGGGGGTGCCAACCGGTAATGAAAAACTGTTTTTT. The whole variable domain, remainder taken from reference TRBV5-6 and TRBJ1-4, is DAGVTQSPTHLIKTRGQQVTLRCSPKSGHDTVSWYQQALGQGPQFIFQYYEEEERQRGNFPDRFSGHQFPNYSSELNVNALLLGDSALYLCASSGGQGVPTGNEKLFFGSGTQLSVL.